Listed here is a single T cell receptor beta chain. Its antigen is unknown. No much larger clone exists at a distance of one base, and base qualities are not known. The entry originates in a study of blood T cells in healthy people across ages (dated by TCRdb to 2013 to 2016). Regarding the study in general: In model experiments, roughly one uniquely barcoded TCR beta cDNA molecule per two T cells was captured by template switching. Two additional independent replicas of 1 million unique cDNA reads from the same blood draw were analyzed for two donors (one aged 18 to 30 and one aged 80 or older). Donors were grouped into four age groups: young (average roughly 17 years), middle-aged (roughly 37), aged (about 60) and long-lived (over 80). Using deep sequencing normalized with unique cDNA molecular identifiers, the study measured how TCR beta repertoire diversity changes with age. To avoid experimental bias, donors of different ages were spread randomly across the sequencing lanes. Overall study outcomes, separate from this receptor: Observed TCR beta diversity per million T cells fell roughly linearly with age, and a significant reduction was already apparent by age roughly 40. Because profiling used bulk unsorted PBMCs, naive and antigen-experienced compartments could not be compared conclusively. Because donor CMV infection status was unknown, age-related changes in expanded clonotypes were potentially confounded. Compared with the aged group, the long-lived group had more naive CD4+ T cells, fewer expanded clones and increased TCR diversity, suggesting age selection. The percentage of naive T cells measured by flow cytometry correlated strongly with observed TCR beta diversity. Estimates of total diversity based on one million sequenced T cells were considered lower bounds and underestimates.

For CDR1 and CDR2, the germline V gene lists MNHNS and SASEGT. From V the trimming removes 3 bases and from J it removes 3 bases, while the gene matches leave 8 bases of the junction unaccounted for. The CDR3 contains 15 residues, cysteine and phenylalanine counted. Of the read, only the CDR3 DNA is kept; its 45 bases are in frame from base 1. Libraries came from 5' RACE. This sample was sequenced with an Illumina HiSeq 2500. A second PCR of roughly 7 to 11 cycles was performed with a sample-barcoded 5' primer and a J-beta primer mix. Each TCR beta cDNA molecule received a unique molecular identifier from a template-switch 5' adaptor carrying 12 random nucleotides. Each sample yielded at least 2.5 million CDR3-containing paired-end reads. All of the RNA was converted into first-strand cDNA using the Mint cDNA synthesis kit, with a TRBC-specific oligonucleotide serving as the primer. After uracil-DNA glycosylase treatment, a first 18-cycle PCR used universal primers M1SS and BC2_uni_R on all cDNA. In the source study's methods: Each sample was normalized by randomly selecting 1 million high-quality reads, each carrying a distinct molecular identifier. Reads sharing molecular identifiers were discarded rather than binned into consensus sequences. CDR3 identification, clonotype clustering and error correction used MiTCR with a Q25 quality threshold and the strictest error-elimination algorithm. A nonparametric unseen species model with Euler transformation was used to estimate lower-bound total TCR beta diversity. TCRdb reanalyzed the raw reads on its own, using fastp at Q25 for trimming and MiXCR for clone calling, and kept in-frame beta chains. Every entry covers one CDR3 protein and lists the most common genes and DNA from its rows. TCRdb, not the original authors, processed these V and J calls. The sample table holds over 1,200,000 distinct CDR3 sequences, of which approximately 59% were seen once. The ten largest make up 6.5% to 8% of the sample.

The 39 donors, aged about 6 to 100 years, were systemically healthy Caucasian individuals from Russia. Around 10 milliliters of peripheral blood were collected from each donor into EDTA-treated Vacutainer tubes. Ficoll-Paque density-gradient centrifugation was used to isolate PBMCs, with at least 6.5 million per sample. Trizol reagent was used to extract total RNA from the PBMCs, yielding at least 5.5 micrograms per sample. For every donor, an aliquot of PBMCs went through flow cytometry to measure the percentages of naive CD45RAhigh/CD27high T cells. The sequencing input was blood. The chain joins TRBV6-1 to TRBJ2-7, with 7 bases aligning to TRBD1. The TCR comes from a man aged 18 to 35 in good health. The nucleotide sequence is given as TGTGCCAGCAGTGAGGGGACAGACATTGGCTACGAGCAGTACTTC. Translated, this is CASSEGTDIGYEQYF.